This entry lists 26 T cell receptor beta chains sequenced from one sample in a study of blood T cell repertoires in COVID-19. Produced via immunoSEQ multiplex PCR; TCRdb's table is partial and in-frame only. The data hold about 350,000 clones, with roughly 86% observed a single time. Sequencing was done on a sample of peripheral blood. Every receptor here comes from a woman in her 70s with COVID-19, enrolled during active disease.

The chain joins TRBV7-9 to TRBJ2-7, with TRBD1 matching 8 bases. The germline CDR1 and CDR2 sequences are SEHNR and FQNEAQ (reference sequence). This CDR3 contains 16 residues. V lost 4 bases, J lost 6 bases, and 14 bases stayed unmatched. CDR3 amino acids: CASSWGRGTGFPEQYF. Written as DNA, the CDR3 is TGTGCCAGCAGCTGGGGCAGGGGGACAGGATTTCCCGAGCAGTACTTC.

In DNA form, the CDR3 reads TGTGCCAGTCGGGACAGGGACTTAGGAGGTGGCTACACCTTC. It yields the protein CASRDRDLGGGYTF. The chain joins TRBV6-5 to TRBJ1-2; 9 nucleotides line up with TRBD1. Germline loops: CDR1 MNHEY, CDR2 SVGAGI. The CDR3 length is 14 residues. J lost 7 bases, V lost 9 bases, and 12 bases had no gene match.

This sequence joins TRBV19 and TRBJ1-1, with D possibly matching TRBD1 (6 bases). The germline V and J ends were trimmed by 5 bases and 4 bases, with 8 bases remaining between them. The CDR3 is 12 amino acids. Germline-derived CDR1 and CDR2 are LNHDA and SQIVND (reference sequence). DNA for the CDR3: TGTGCCAGTAGTGGCAGGGGCACTGAAGCTTTCTTT. Translating gives CASSGRGTEAFF.

This clone was seen more than once but under ten times. The chain links TRBV19 to TRBJ1-1, with 7 bases that match TRBD1. The CDR3 consists of 14 residues. Germline CDR1 is LNHDA and CDR2 is SQIVND (reference sequence). Losses at the gene ends were 5 bases for V and 1 base for J; bases not matched to a gene: 4. Written as DNA, the CDR3 is TGTGCCAGTAGTCAGTACAGGGGGAACACTGAAGCTTTCTTT. Translating it yields CASSQYRGNTEAFF.

The V and J genes are TRBV4-2 and TRBJ2-3, with D possibly matching TRBD1 (5 bases). Germline-derived CDR1 and CDR2 are LGHNA and YNFKEQ. The CDR3 runs to 15 residues. Trimming removed 0 bases at V and 2 bases at J, with 9 bases between. The CDR3 nucleotides are TGTGCCAGCAGCCAAGAGACAGTCACCACAGATACGCAGTATTTT. It yields the protein CASSQETVTTDTQYF.

The rearrangement joins TRBV5-1 to TRBJ1-4; D remains ambiguous. V was pared by 3 bases and J by 0 bases, with 12 bases between. The CDR3 length is 16 residues. Germline loops: CDR1 SGHRS, CDR2 YFSETQ. In nucleotides, the CDR3 is TGCGCCAGCAGCTCTTTCAGGCCCACAACTAATGAAAAACTGTTTTTT. It yields the protein CASSSFRPTTNEKLFF.

The chain is built from TRBV19 and TRBJ1-2; 7 positions agree with TRBD1. With V trimmed by 9 bases and J by 2 bases, 6 bases remained unmatched. The germline V gene has CDR1 LNHDA and CDR2 SQIVND (reference sequence). The CDR3 covers 13 residues. The CDR3 nucleotides read TGTGCCAGCTGGACAGGCCCCAACTATGGCTACACCTTC. Its translation is CASWTGPNYGYTF.

This chain connects TRBV10-1 to TRBJ2-2, with unresolved D. This CDR3 comprises 12 residues. Trimming took off 0 bases at V and 7 bases at J, with 3 bases between the two ends. Looked up from germline, CDR1 is WNHNN and CDR2 is SYGVQD (reference sequence). The CDR3 reads CASSESSGELFF. For the CDR3, the DNA is TGCGCCAGCAGTGAGTCTAGCGGGGAGCTGTTTTTT.

The gene calls are TRBV9 and TRBJ1-6; D unresolved. This CDR3 spans 14 amino acids. Trimming left V 0 bases short and J 10 bases short, with 11 bases between. Germline loops: CDR1 SGDLS, CDR2 YYNGEE. The CDR3 DNA reads as TGTGCCAGCAGCGTAGGGGCAGTTTTCTCACCCCTCCACTTT. It yields the protein CASSVGAVFSPLHF.

The genes are TRBV18 and TRBJ1-4; 7 bases match TRBD1. After removal of 4 bases from V and 7 bases from J, the junction contained 12 bases not matched to a gene. There are 16 residues in the CDR3. Per the germline V gene, CDR1 is KGHSH and CDR2 is LQKENI. The CDR3 region has the DNA TGTGCCAGCTCACGCGGAATAGGGGGCACGACTGAAAAACTGTTTTTT. Translating gives CASSRGIGGTTEKLFF. The full variable domain, with the rest looked up from reference TRBV18 and TRBJ1-4, is NAGVMQNPRHLVRRRGQEARLRCSPMKGHSHVYWYRQLPEEGLKFMVYLQKENIIDESGMPKERFSAEFPKEGPSILRIQQVVRGDSAAYFCASSRGIGGTTEKLFFGSGTQLSVL.

The chain recombines TRBV27 with TRBJ1-1; 7 bases fit TRBD1. The CDR3 loop spans 16 amino acids. The J segment lost 0 bases and the V segment lost 4 bases, leaving 8 bases of the junction unmatched. Germline lookup yields CDR1 MNHEY and CDR2 SMNVEV (reference sequence). The CDR3 DNA follows: TGTGCCAGCAGTTCACTAAGGACAGGCATGAACACTGAAGCTTTCTTT. Translated, it gives CASSSLRTGMNTEAFF.

This clone was seen once. The chain uses TRBV4-2 and TRBJ2-3; D uncertain. The CDR3 length is 15 residues. Per germline, CDR1 LGHNA and CDR2 YNFKEQ. V was clipped by 2 bases and J by 1 base, with 10 bases between them. The CDR3 region has the DNA TGTGCCAGCAGCCAACCGCCGGGTGGCACAGATACGCAGTATTTT. As protein: CASSQPPGGTDTQYF.

The rearrangement links TRBV6-5 to TRBJ2-1, with D perhaps TRBD1 (6 bases). CDR1 is MNHEY, CDR2 SVGAGI, per germline. Trimming stripped 7 bases from V and 5 bases from J, with 12 bases between. This CDR3 is 13 amino acids long. The CDR3 region has the DNA TGTGCCAGCATCGGACAGTCACACAATGAGCAGTTCTTC. It yields the protein CASIGQSHNEQFF.

This chain connects TRBV19 to TRBJ1-1; D possibly corresponds to TRBD1 (5 bases). CDR3 length: 17 amino acids. V dropped 4 bases and J dropped 3 bases, with 21 bases sitting between them. The germline gives CDR1 LNHDA, CDR2 SQIVND (reference sequence). As DNA, the CDR3 is TGTGCCAGTAGTACTCTGACCGGTACAGGAGTGGACACTGAAGCTTTCTTT. Its translation is CASSTLTGTGVDTEAFF. Using reference TRBV19 and TRBJ1-1 for the parts outside the CDR3, the full variable domain is DGGITQSPKYLFRKEGQNVTLSCEQNLNHDAMYWYRQDPGQGLRLIYYSQIVNDFQKGDIAEGYSVSREKKESFPLTVTSAQKNPTAFYLCASSTLTGTGVDTEAFFGQGTRLTVV.

The rearrangement uses TRBV6-5 and TRBJ1-1, with D hard to call. The V gene lost 3 bases and the J gene lost 10 bases, with 15 bases spanning the gap. CDR1 and CDR2 (germline): MNHEY, SVGAGI. CDR3 length: 13 amino acids. The CDR3 protein is CASSYQSGVGAFF. For the CDR3, the DNA is TGTGCCAGCAGTTATCAATCCGGGGTCGGAGCTTTCTTT.

The chain joins TRBV6-6 to TRBJ1-2; D remains ambiguous. The CDR3 has 11 residues. CDR1 and CDR2 (germline): MNHNY, SVGAGI (reference sequence). V was pared by 2 bases and J by 10 bases, with 8 bases between. CDR3 in DNA: TGTGCCAGCAGTTACAACTCCTACTACACCTTC. Translation gives CASSYNSYYTF.

CDR3 in amino acids: CASSLANRGNEQFF. DNA for the CDR3: TGTGCCAGCAGTTTAGCTAACAGGGGGAATGAGCAGTTCTTC. V gene TRBV28 combines with J gene TRBJ2-1, with 8 bases that match TRBD1. The germline V gene encodes CDR1 MDHEN and CDR2 SYDVKM. V shed 2 bases and J 7 bases; nucleotides not matched to a gene: 4. The CDR3 is 14 amino acids.

The chain joins TRBV6-5 to TRBJ2-2; tentative D call: TRBD2 (6 bases). Trimming shortened V by 4 bases and J by 4 bases, and 16 bases separated the two germline ends. This CDR3 contains 16 residues. Germline values: CDR1 MNHEY, CDR2 SVGAGI. CDR3 nucleotides: TGTGCCAGCAGTTCTCGGGGGTTCGGGGGCACCGGGGAGCTGTTTTTT. Translating gives CASSSRGFGGTGELFF.

The genes are TRBV5-1 and TRBJ2-1; TRBD1 might be the D (5 bases). The V gene's germline CDR1 is SGHRS and CDR2 YFSETQ. The CDR3 totals 15 residues. Trimming took off 0 bases at V and 0 bases at J, with 7 bases between the two ends. In DNA, the CDR3 is TGCGCCAGCAGCTTGGACAGGAGCTCCTACAATGAGCAGTTCTTC. It encodes CASSLDRSSYNEQFF. The full variable domain, rest sourced from reference TRBV5-1 and TRBJ2-1, is KAGVTQTPRYLIKTRGQQVTLSCSPISGHRSVSWYQQTPGQGLQFLFEYFSETQRNKGNFPGRFSGRQFSNSRSEMNVSTLELGDSALYLCASSLDRSSYNEQFFGPGTRLTVL.

The chain couples TRBV27 to TRBJ1-1, with TRBD1 identical over 10 bases. Germline CDR1 and CDR2: MNHEY and SMNVEV (reference sequence). CDR3 length equals 15 residues. V gave up 4 bases and J gave up 5 bases; unmatched junction bases: 7. CDR3: CASSSRQGAKTEAFF. The CDR3 DNA follows: TGTGCCAGCAGTTCCCGACAGGGGGCGAAAACTGAAGCTTTCTTT.

This clone has a single count. The chain uses TRBV3-1 (or the pseudogene TRBV3-2) and TRBJ1-1, with a weak D call TRBD1 (5 bases). CDR1 and CDR2 from the germline V gene are LGHDT and YNNKEL (reference sequence). CDR3 length equals 15 residues. Trimming removed 0 bases from V and 3 bases from J, with 11 bases in between. CDR3 protein: CASSQEAGGDTEAFF. The CDR3 nucleotides read TGTGCCAGCAGCCAAGAGGCCGGGGGAGACACTGAAGCTTTCTTT.

The V and J genes are TRBV18 and TRBJ1-5; 8 positions agree with TRBD1. The CDR3 sequence is 17 residues long. The junction had 6 bases not matched to a gene; V was cut back by 0 bases and J by 2 bases. CDR1 is KGHSH and CDR2 is LQKENI in the germline V gene. CDR3 sequence (DNA): TGTGCCAGCTCACCACCTGGACAGGGTGGGGGCAATCAGCCCCAGCATTTT. Protein product: CASSPPGQGGGNQPQHF.

The chain recombines TRBV9 with TRBJ1-3; perhaps TRBD1 as D (6 bases). Trimming took 4 bases from V and 0 from J, leaving 14 bases between them. Germline assignment: CDR1 SGDLS and CDR2 YYNGEE. The CDR3 loop spans 16 amino acids. CDR3: CASSPGTQASGNTIYF. CDR3 nucleotide sequence: TGTGCCAGCAGCCCTGGGACACAAGCCTCTGGAAACACCATATATTTT. The full variable domain, rest sourced from reference TRBV9 and TRBJ1-3, is DSGVTQTPKHLITATGQRVTLRCSPRSGDLSVYWYQQSLDQGLQFLIQYYNGEERAKGNILERFSAQQFPDLHSELNLSSLELGDSALYFCASSPGTQASGNTIYFGEGSWLTVV.

V and J are TRBV10-3 and TRBJ1-4; TRBD1 matches at 8 bases. V shed 3 bases, J shed 5 bases, and the junction held 2 bases outside the gene matches. Per the germline V gene, CDR1 is ENHRY and CDR2 is SYGVKD. This CDR3 contains 14 residues. CDR3 nucleotides: TGTGCCATCAGTGAAAGGACAGGGAATGAAAAACTGTTTTTT. Translating gives CAISERTGNEKLFF.

The rearrangement links TRBV19 to TRBJ1-2; the match to TRBD1 covers 7 bases. V dropped 4 bases and J dropped 6; count of bases not matched to a gene: 11. This CDR3 contains 15 residues. Germline V gives CDR1 LNHDA, CDR2 SQIVND (reference sequence). The CDR3: CASSNRGGSGHGYTF. The CDR3 coding sequence is TGTGCCAGTAGTAACAGGGGAGGTTCAGGTCATGGCTACACCTTC.

The V and J genes are TRBV9 and TRBJ1-2; 7 bases line up with TRBD1. Germline V gives CDR1 SGDLS, CDR2 YYNGEE. The trim removed 0 bases at V and 6 bases at J, leaving 8 bases unmatched. This CDR3 spans 15 amino acids. This chain's CDR3 is CASSVGQTGTDGYTF. DNA for the CDR3: TGTGCCAGCAGCGTAGGTCAGACAGGGACTGATGGCTACACCTTC.